This T cell receptor (beta chain) was sequenced during a study of T cell repertoires in cytomegalovirus infection. Study conclusions and caveats: HLA-C-restricted CMV clonotypes gave the most frequent clonotype in two of eight donors.

TCRdb processed the reads anew with MiXCR; each CDR3 protein has one entry. Of roughly 250,000 distinct CDR3 sequences in the sample, over 9% were seen once. Between the trimmed V and J ends, which lost 4 bases and 6 bases, there was a span of 10 bases. The germline V gene encodes CDR1 SGHAT and CDR2 FQNNGV. This CDR3 is 12 amino acids long. This clonotype was seen only a few times. Its antigen is not known. What was sequenced was PBMCs. The clonotype comes from a human donor in good health (CMV status not recorded). Some clones in this sample may be carry-over from other donors' samples. The chain is built from TRBV11-2 and TRBJ2-7; D might be TRBD1 or TRBD2, each matching 5 bases. In DNA form, the CDR3 reads TGTGCCAGCAGCTCCCGGGGCAGCGAGCAGTACTTC. It codes for CASSSRGSEQYF.